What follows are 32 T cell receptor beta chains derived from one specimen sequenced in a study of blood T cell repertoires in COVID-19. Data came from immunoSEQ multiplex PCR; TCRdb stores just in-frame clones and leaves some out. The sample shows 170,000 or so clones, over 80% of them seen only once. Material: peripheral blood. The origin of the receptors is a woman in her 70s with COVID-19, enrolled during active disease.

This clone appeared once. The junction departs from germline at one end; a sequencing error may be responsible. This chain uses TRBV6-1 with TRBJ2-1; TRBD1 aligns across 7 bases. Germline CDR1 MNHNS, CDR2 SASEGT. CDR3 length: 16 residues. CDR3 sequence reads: CASGEDRANSYNEQFF. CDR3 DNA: TGTGCCAGCGGTGAAGACAGGGCCAACTCCTACAATGAGCAGTTCTTC.

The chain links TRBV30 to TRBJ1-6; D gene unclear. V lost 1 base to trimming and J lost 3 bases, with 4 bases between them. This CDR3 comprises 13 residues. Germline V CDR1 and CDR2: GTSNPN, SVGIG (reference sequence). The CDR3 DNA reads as TGTGCCTGGAGTGACGGCTATAATTCACCCCTCCACTTT. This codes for CAWSDGYNSPLHF.

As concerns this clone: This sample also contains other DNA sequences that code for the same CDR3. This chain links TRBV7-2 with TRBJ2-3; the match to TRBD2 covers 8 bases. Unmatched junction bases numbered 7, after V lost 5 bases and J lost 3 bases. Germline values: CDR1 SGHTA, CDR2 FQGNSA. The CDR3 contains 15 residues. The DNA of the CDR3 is TGTGCCAGCAGCCTGAGCGGGAGCGGGACAGATACGCAGTATTTT. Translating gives CASSLSGSGTDTQYF.

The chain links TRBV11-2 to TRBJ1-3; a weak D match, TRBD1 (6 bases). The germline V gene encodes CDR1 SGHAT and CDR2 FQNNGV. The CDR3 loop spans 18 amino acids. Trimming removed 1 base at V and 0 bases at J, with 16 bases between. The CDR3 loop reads CASSLGARTATSGNTIYF. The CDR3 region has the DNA TGTGCCAGCAGCTTAGGTGCCAGGACAGCGACCTCTGGAAACACCATATATTTT.

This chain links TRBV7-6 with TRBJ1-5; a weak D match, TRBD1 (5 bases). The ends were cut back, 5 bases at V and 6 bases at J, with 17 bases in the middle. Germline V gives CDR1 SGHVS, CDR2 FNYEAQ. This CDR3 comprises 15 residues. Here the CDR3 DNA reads TGTGCCAGCAGCCTCACTCAGGGTAAGGGTCAGCCCCAGCATTTT. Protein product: CASSLTQGKGQPQHF.

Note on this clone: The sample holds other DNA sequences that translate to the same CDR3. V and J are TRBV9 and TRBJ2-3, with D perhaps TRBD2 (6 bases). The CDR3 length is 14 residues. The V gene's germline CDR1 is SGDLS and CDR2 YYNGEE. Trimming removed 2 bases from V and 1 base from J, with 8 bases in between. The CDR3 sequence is CASSVASGTDTQYF. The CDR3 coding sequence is TGTGCCAGCAGCGTGGCTAGCGGCACAGATACGCAGTATTTT.

The CDR3 loop is CASSLIAGRGKSYNEQFF. The CDR3 DNA follows: TGTGCCAGCAGTTTAATAGCGGGGAGAGGGAAGTCCTACAATGAGCAGTTCTTC. V gene TRBV28 combines with J gene TRBJ2-1; 8 bases match TRBD2. The CDR3 covers 18 residues. Germline V gene data show CDR1 as MDHEN and CDR2 as SYDVKM. Losses at the gene ends were 2 bases for V and 1 base for J; bases not matched to a gene: 10.

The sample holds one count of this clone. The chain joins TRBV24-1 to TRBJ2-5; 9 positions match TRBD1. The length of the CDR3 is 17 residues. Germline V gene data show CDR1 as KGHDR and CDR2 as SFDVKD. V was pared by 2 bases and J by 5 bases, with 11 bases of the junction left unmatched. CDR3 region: CATSDSSGTGRYETQYF. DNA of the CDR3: TGTGCCACCAGTGATTCGTCGGGGACAGGGCGCTACGAGACCCAGTACTTC.

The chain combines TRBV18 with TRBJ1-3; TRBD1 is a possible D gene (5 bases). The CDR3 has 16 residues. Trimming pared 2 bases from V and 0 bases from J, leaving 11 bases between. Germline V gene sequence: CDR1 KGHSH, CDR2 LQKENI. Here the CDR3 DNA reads TGTGCCAGCTCACCAAGGAGGGGCCCCTCTGGAAACACCATATATTTT. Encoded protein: CASSPRRGPSGNTIYF.

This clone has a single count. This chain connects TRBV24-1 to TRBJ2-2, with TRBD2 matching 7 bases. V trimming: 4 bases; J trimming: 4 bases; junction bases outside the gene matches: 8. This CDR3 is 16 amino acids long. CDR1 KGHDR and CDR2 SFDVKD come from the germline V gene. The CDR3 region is CATSELGGRGTGELFF. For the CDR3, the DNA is TGTGCCACCAGTGAGTTGGGCGGGAGAGGCACCGGGGAGCTGTTTTTT.

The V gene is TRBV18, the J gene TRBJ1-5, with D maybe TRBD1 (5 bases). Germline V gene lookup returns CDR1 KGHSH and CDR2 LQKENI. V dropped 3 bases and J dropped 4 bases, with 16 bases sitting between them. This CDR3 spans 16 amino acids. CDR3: CASSPLRLDRNQPQHF. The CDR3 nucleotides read TGTGCCAGCTCACCCCTTAGGCTCGACAGAAATCAGCCCCAGCATTTT.

The CDR3 spells CSVEPLQGLGYTF. In nucleotides, the CDR3 is TGCAGCGTTGAACCTCTACAGGGGTTAGGCTACACCTTC. The V gene is TRBV29-1, the J gene TRBJ1-2; TRBD1 matches at 7 bases. The CDR3 totals 13 residues. The germline V gene encodes CDR1 SQVTM and CDR2 ANQGSEA. Losses at the gene ends were 2 bases for V and 8 bases for J; bases not matched to a gene: 8.

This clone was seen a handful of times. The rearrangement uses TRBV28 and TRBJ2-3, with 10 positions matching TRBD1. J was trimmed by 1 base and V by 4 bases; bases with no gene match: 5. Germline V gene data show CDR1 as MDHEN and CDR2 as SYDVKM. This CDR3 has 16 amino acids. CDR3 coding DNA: TGTGCCAGCAGTTACACCGGGACAGGGGGCACAGATACGCAGTATTTT. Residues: CASSYTGTGGTDTQYF.

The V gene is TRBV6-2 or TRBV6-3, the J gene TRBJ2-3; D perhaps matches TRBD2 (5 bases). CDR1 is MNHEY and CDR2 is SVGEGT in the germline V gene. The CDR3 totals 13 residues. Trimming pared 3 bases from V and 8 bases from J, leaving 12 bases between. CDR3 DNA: TGTGCCAGCAGTTATAATTTTGAGGGTACGCAGTATTTT. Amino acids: CASSYNFEGTQYF.

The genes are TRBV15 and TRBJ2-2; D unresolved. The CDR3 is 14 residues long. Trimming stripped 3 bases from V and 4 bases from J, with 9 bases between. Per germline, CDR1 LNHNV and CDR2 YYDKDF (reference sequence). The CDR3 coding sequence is TGTGCCACCAGCAGGCAGCGCGGCACCGGGGAGCTGTTTTTT. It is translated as CATSRQRGTGELFF.

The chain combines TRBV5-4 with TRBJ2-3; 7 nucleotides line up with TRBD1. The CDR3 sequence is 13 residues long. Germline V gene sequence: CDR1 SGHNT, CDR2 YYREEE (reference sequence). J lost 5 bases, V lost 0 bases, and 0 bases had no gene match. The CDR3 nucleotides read TGTGCCAGCAGCTTGGACAGGGGAGATACGCAGTATTTT. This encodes CASSLDRGDTQYF.

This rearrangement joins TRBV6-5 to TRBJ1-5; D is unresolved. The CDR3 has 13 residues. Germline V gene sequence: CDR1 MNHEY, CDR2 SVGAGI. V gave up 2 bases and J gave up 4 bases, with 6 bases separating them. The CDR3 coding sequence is TGTGCCAGCAGTTACGGCCAGAATCAGCCCCAGCATTTT. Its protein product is CASSYGQNQPQHF.

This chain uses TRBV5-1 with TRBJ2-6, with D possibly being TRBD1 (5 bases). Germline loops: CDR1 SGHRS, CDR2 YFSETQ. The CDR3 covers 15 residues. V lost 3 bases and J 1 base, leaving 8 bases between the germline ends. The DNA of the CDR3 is TGCGCCAGCAGCTACCAGGGATCTGGGGCCAACGTCCTGACTTTC. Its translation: CASSYQGSGANVLTF.

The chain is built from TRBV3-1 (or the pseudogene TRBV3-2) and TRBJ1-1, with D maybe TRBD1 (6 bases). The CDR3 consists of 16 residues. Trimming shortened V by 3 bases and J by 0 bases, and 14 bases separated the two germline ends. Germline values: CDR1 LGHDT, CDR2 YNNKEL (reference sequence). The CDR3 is CASSQGASPMNTEAFF. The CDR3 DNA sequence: TGTGCCAGCAGCCAGGGGGCATCTCCCATGAACACTGAAGCTTTCTTT.

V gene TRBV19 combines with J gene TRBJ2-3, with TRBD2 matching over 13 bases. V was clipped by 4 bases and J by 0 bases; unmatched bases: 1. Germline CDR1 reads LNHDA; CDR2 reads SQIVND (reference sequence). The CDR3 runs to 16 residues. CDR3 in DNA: TGTGCCAGTAGTACGACTAGCGGGAGGAGCACAGATACGCAGTATTTT. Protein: CASSTTSGRSTDTQYF.

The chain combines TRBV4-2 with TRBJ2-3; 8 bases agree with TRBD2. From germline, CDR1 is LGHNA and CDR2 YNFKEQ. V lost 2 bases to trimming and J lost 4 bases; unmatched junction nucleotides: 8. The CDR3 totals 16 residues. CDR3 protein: CASSQRVLAGPDTQYF. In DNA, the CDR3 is TGTGCCAGCAGCCAAAGGGTCCTAGCGGGCCCAGATACGCAGTATTTT.

The CDR3 DNA follows: TGTGCCAGCACCCCGCTCGGGTTTTACGCCGGGGAGCTGTTTTTT. This translates into CASTPLGFYAGELFF. The chain is built from TRBV11-2 and TRBJ2-2; D call uncertain. V was pared by 7 bases and J by 6 bases, with 18 bases between. This CDR3 is built from 15 residues. The germline V gene encodes CDR1 SGHAT and CDR2 FQNNGV.

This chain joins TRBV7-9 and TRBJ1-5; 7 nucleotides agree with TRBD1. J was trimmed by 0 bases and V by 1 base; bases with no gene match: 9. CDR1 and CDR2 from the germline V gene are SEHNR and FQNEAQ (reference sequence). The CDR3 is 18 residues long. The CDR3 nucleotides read TGTGCCAGCAGCTTAGAAACGGGACAGTTATCTAGCAATCAGCCCCAGCATTTT. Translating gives CASSLETGQLSSNQPQHF.

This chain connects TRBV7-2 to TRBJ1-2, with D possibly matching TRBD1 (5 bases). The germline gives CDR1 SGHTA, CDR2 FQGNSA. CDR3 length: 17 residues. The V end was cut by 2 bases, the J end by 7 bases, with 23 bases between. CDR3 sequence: CASSLSAQGGIRSGYTF. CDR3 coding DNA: TGTGCCAGCAGCTTATCCGCCCAGGGAGGTATCCGGAGTGGCTACACCTTC. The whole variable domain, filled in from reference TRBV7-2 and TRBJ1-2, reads GAGVSQSPSNKVTEKGKDVELRCDPISGHTALYWYRQSLGQGLEFLIYFQGNSAPDKSGLPSDRFSAERTGGSVSTLTIQRTQQEDSAVYLCASSLSAQGGIRSGYTFGSGTRLTVV.

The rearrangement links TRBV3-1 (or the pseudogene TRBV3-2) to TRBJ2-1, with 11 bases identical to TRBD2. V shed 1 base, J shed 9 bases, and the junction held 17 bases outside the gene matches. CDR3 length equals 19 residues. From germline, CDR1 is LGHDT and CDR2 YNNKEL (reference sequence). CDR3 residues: CASSQVLSSTSGKGSEQFF. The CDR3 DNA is TGTGCCAGCAGCCAAGTCCTATCTTCGACTAGCGGGAAGGGAAGTGAGCAGTTCTTC.

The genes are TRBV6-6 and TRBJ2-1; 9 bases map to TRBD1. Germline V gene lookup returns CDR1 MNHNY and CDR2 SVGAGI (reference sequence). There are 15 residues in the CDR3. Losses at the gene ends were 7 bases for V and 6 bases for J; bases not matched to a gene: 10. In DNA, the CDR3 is TGTGCCAGCAATCCGGGACAGGGTTTCGGCAATGAGCAGTTCTTC. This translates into CASNPGQGFGNEQFF.

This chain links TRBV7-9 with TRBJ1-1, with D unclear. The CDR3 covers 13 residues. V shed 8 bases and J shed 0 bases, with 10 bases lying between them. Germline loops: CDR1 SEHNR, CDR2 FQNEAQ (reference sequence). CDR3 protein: CASRISVNTEAFF. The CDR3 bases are TGTGCCAGCCGAATCAGCGTGAACACTGAAGCTTTCTTT.

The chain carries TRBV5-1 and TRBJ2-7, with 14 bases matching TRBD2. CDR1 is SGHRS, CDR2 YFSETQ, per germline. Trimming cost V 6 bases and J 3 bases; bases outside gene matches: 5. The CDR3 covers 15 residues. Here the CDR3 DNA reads TGCGCCAGCAAGGGGACTAGCGGGGGTAACTACGAGCAGTACTTC. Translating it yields CASKGTSGGNYEQYF.

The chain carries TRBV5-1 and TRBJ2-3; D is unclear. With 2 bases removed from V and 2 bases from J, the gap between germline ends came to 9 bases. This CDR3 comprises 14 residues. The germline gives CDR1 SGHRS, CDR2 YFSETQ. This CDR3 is CASSFNTNTDTQYF. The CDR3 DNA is TGCGCCAGCAGCTTCAACACAAACACAGATACGCAGTATTTT.

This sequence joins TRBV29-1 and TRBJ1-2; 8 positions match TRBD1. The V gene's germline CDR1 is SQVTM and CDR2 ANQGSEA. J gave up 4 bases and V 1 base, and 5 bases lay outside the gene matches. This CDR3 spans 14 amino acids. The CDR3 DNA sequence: TGCAGCGTTGAAGCAGTACAGGGGGGCTATGGCTACACCTTC. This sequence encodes CSVEAVQGGYGYTF.

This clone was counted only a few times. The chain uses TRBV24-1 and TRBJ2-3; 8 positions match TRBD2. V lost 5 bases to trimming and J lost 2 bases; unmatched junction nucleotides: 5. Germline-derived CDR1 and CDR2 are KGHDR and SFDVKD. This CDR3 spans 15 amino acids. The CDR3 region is CATSALAGSTDTQYF. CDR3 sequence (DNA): TGTGCCACCAGTGCCCTAGCGGGTTCCACAGATACGCAGTATTTT.

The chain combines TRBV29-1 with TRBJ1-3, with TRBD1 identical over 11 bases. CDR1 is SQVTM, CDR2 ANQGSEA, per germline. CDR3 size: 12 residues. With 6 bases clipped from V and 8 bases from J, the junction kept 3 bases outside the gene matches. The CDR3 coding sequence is TGCAGCGTGAGGGACAGGGGGGACACCATATATTTT. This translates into CSVRDRGDTIYF.